The 10 T cell receptor beta chains below all came from one sample that was sequenced in a study of spatial heterogeneity in lung cancer. Their target antigens are unknown. Study results and limitations: The number of expanded tumor alpha and beta chains correlated with mutation number.

The time point: sample taken at primary tumor resection. Each CDR3 protein is one row after TCRdb ran MiXCR on the 5' RACE reads. The sample has around 9,800 distinct CDR3 sequences; 6% to 8% are singletons. The sequencing used lung tumor tissue, collected at surgery. The receptor source for this set is a female donor with early-stage non-small cell lung cancer.

This clonotype was seen repeatedly, ten times or more. The library was designed around alpha chains, so this beta chain is a stray read whose abundance carries little weight. The chain couples TRBV11-2 to TRBJ2-1, with a weak D call TRBD1 (6 bases). V gave up 0 bases and J gave up 10 bases, with 16 bases separating them. The CDR3 has 15 amino acids. Germline V gene sequence: CDR1 SGHAT, CDR2 FQNNGV. The DNA of the CDR3 is TGTGCCAGCAGCTTAGATCGGGACACGGGCTTAGAGCAGTTCTTC. This translates into CASSLDRDTGLEQFF.

This clonotype has at least ten counts. A library made for alpha chains picked up this beta chain off target, so its size means little. J is TRBJ1-4 and V is TRBV18; perhaps TRBD1 as D (5 bases). V lost 4 bases, J lost 0 bases, and 15 bases lay in between. The germline V gene has CDR1 KGHSH and CDR2 LQKENI. The length of the CDR3 is 17 residues. In DNA, the CDR3 is TGTGCCAGCTCACTAACCGGGACGCGGGCAACTAATGAAAAACTGTTTTTT. This encodes CASSLTGTRATNEKLFF.

This clonotype was seen repeatedly, ten times or more. With the library built for alpha chains, this beta chain is off target and its frequency is not meaningful. The genes are TRBV28 and TRBJ2-1, with unresolved D. The ends were cut back, 8 bases at V and 6 bases at J, with 8 bases in the middle. In germline, CDR1 is MDHEN, CDR2 SYDVKM. The CDR3 spans 11 residues. DNA of the CDR3: TGTGCCAGCGGAAAGCGCAATGAGCAGTTCTTC. Translating gives CASGKRNEQFF.

This clonotype was recorded many times. For a library built for alpha chains, this beta chain is a stray read; little rests on its size. The chain carries TRBV20-1 and TRBJ2-7; D is tentatively TRBD1 or TRBD2 (5 bases each). Trimming removed 6 bases from V and 0 bases from J, with 15 bases in between. There are 14 residues in the CDR3. Germline loops: CDR1 DFQATT, CDR2 SNEGSKA (reference sequence). CDR3 sequence reads: CSAPKPGTSYEQYF. The CDR3 bases are TGCAGTGCCCCTAAACCCGGGACCTCCTACGAGCAGTACTTC.

This clonotype occurred a few times. This beta chain turned up in a library designed for alpha chains; as an off-target read, its abundance says little. The chain recombines TRBV2 with TRBJ2-5; weak D call: TRBD1 (6 bases). This CDR3 contains 13 residues. V lost 6 bases, J lost 2 bases, and 10 bases lay in between. Germline CDR1 and CDR2: SNHLY and FYNNEI. As DNA, the CDR3 is TGTGCCAGCAGAGGACAGCTACAAGAGACCCAGTACTTC. Amino acids: CASRGQLQETQYF.

Of note for this clonotype: Since the library was made to target alpha chains, this beta chain is a stray read and its abundance is not meaningful. This chain joins TRBV20-1 and TRBJ1-1; 10 bases map to TRBD1. The J segment lost 1 base and the V segment lost 3 bases, leaving 5 bases of the junction unmatched. Germline V lookup: CDR1 DFQATT, CDR2 SNEGSKA (reference sequence). The CDR3 loop spans 15 amino acids. The chain's CDR3 is CSARGTGDENTEAFF. The CDR3 nucleotides read TGCAGTGCTAGGGGGACAGGGGATGAGAACACTGAAGCTTTCTTT.

This clonotype was counted ten times or more. This beta chain turned up in a library designed for alpha chains; as an off-target read, its abundance says little. The chain carries TRBV12-3 or TRBV12-4 and TRBJ2-3; 10 positions agree with TRBD2. The CDR3 is 16 residues long. Trimming took 1 base from V and 3 from J; bases not matched to a gene: 4. The CDR3 reads CASSLGLAGATDTQYF. The CDR3 DNA is TGTGCCAGCAGTTTAGGGCTAGCGGGGGCAACAGATACGCAGTATTTT.

This clonotype came up many times. This beta chain came through as a stray read in a library set up for alpha chains, and its size says little. The chain recombines TRBV3-1 with TRBJ1-2, with D possibly matching TRBD1 (6 bases). The CDR3 has 15 residues. V lost 0 bases and J lost 4, with 12 bases in between. CDR1 is LGHDT and CDR2 is YNNKEL in the germline V gene (reference sequence). CDR3 in DNA: TGTGCCAGCAGCCAAGAACGGGGGCAGATCTATGGCTACACCTTC. This sequence encodes CASSQERGQIYGYTF.

This clonotype was recorded at least ten times. Found in a library prepared for alpha chains, this beta chain is an off-target read, and its abundance has little meaning. The chain has TRBV2 and TRBJ2-7; D possibly uses TRBD1 or TRBD2 (5 bases each). V gave up 6 bases and J gave up 2 bases, with 26 bases separating them. Germline values: CDR1 SNHLY, CDR2 FYNNEI. The CDR3 covers 18 residues. The chain's CDR3 is CASRDGGGFGRQTYEQYF. The CDR3 bases are TGTGCCAGCAGGGATGGGGGTGGGTTTGGCAGGCAAACCTACGAGCAGTACTTC.

This clonotype was detected ten times or more. Because the library targeted alpha chains, this beta chain is an off-target read whose size means little. Written as DNA, the CDR3 is TGCGCCAGCAGCCCCCAGGACAGGGCTGGCTACACCTTC. It is translated as CASSPQDRAGYTF. V usage is TRBV5-1 and J usage is TRBJ1-2; the match to TRBD1 covers 8 bases. The J segment lost 7 bases and the V segment lost 4 bases, leaving 6 bases of the junction unmatched. This CDR3 has 13 residues. Germline V CDR1 and CDR2: SGHRS, YFSETQ.